Listed below are T cell receptor beta chains from one sample, sequenced in a study of graft-versus-host responses after intestinal transplantation. The data were produced by immunoSEQ multiplex PCR, yet TCRdb's version contains in-frame clones alone and is incomplete. Of approximately 94,000 clones listed, approximately 84% are singletons. These receptors lack a known antigen. The starting material was unstimulated CD4+ T cells sorted from spleen or lymph node cells, obtained before transplant. The receptors were gathered from a human donor who was the organ donor for an intestinal transplant. Each CDR3 is given with its conserved first and last residue. A D gene is named only where the DNA matches it firmly. The size of a clone is reported for some rows only, either as once, few or many, or as a class for expanded clones.

size: NA; J: TRBJ1-5; D: NA; V: TRBV19; CDR3: CATRGGDGNQPQHF; DNA: TGTGCCACCCGGGGGGGGGATGGCAATCAGCCCCAGCATTTT
size: NA; J: TRBJ1-6; D: NA; V: TRBV6-1; CDR3: CASSSTGQRNSPLHF; DNA: TGTGCCAGCAGCTCCACCGGACAACGGAATTCACCCCTCCACTTT
size: few; J: TRBJ1-2; D: NA; V: TRBV28; CDR3: CASSFPIGGGYGYTF; DNA: TGTGCCAGCAGTTTCCCGATTGGGGGTGGCTATGGCTACACCTTC
size: NA; J: TRBJ1-1; D: TRBD1; V: TRBV7-2; CDR3: CASSPGQGRYEAFF; DNA: TGTGCCAGCAGCCCCGGACAGGGACGATATGAAGCTTTCTTT
size: once; J: TRBJ1-6; D: NA; V: TRBV18; CDR3: CASSLTGLPNSPLHF; DNA: TGTGCCAGCTCACTTACAGGGCTACCGAATTCACCCCTCCACTTT
size: NA; J: TRBJ2-6; D: TRBD1; V: TRBV5-1; CDR3: CASSTTGFSSGANVLTF; DNA: TGCGCCAGCAGCACGACAGGGTTCAGCTCTGGGGCCAACGTCCTGACTTTC
size: NA; J: TRBJ2-3; D: NA; V: TRBV6-1; CDR3: CASSGRAASTDTQYF; DNA: TGTGCCAGCAGTGGGAGAGCGGCCTCCACAGATACGCAGTATTTT
size: NA; J: TRBJ2-3; D: TRBD2; V: TRBV18; CDR3: CASSPRLAGGDSDTQYF; DNA: TGTGCCAGCTCACCTCGCCTAGCGGGGGGGGATTCAGATACGCAGTATTTT
size: NA; J: TRBJ1-2; D: NA; V: TRBV6-4; CDR3: CASSRVGGSVYGYTF; DNA: TGTGCCAGCAGTCGTGTCGGGGGATCGGTCTATGGCTACACCTTC
size: NA; J: TRBJ2-7; D: TRBD1; V: TRBV29-1; CDR3: CSADIRRDRGYEQYF; DNA: TGCAGCGCGGATATACGACGGGACAGGGGGTACGAGCAGTACTTC
size: once; J: TRBJ1-5; D: NA; V: TRBV7-8; CDR3: CASSSVIRGFGQPQHF; DNA: TGTGCCAGCAGCTCCGTTATCAGGGGTTTTGGGCAGCCCCAGCATTTT
size: NA; J: TRBJ2-1; D: TRBD2; V: TRBV9; CDR3: CASTSSGGAGNEQFF; DNA: TGTGCCAGCACTTCGAGCGGGGGGGCGGGGAATGAGCAGTTCTTC
size: few; J: TRBJ1-5; D: TRBD1; V: TRBV6-1; CDR3: CASSATGGGNQPQHF; DNA: TGTGCCAGCAGTGCCACAGGGGGGGGCAATCAGCCCCAGCATTTT
size: NA; J: TRBJ2-1; D: NA; V: TRBV27; CDR3: CASSPDRWDSYNEQFF; DNA: TGTGCCAGCAGTCCCGACAGGTGGGACTCCTACAATGAGCAGTTCTTC
size: few; J: TRBJ1-4; D: TRBD1; V: TRBV5-4; CDR3: CASSPGQGGEKLFF; DNA: TGTGCCAGCAGCCCGGGACAGGGCGGTGAAAAACTGTTTTTT
size: NA; J: TRBJ1-2; D: NA; V: TRBV29-1; CDR3: CSAEQGNYGYTF; DNA: TGCAGCGCCGAACAGGGTAACTATGGCTACACCTTC
size: NA; J: TRBJ1-2; D: NA; V: TRBV27; CDR3: CASTSRGANYGYTF; DNA: TGTGCCAGCACCAGTCGGGGGGCTAACTATGGCTACACCTTC
size: NA; J: TRBJ2-4; D: NA; V: TRBV19; CDR3: CASTPNWGALAKNIQYF; DNA: TGTGCCAGTACCCCAAATTGGGGGGCCTTAGCCAAAAACATTCAGTACTTC
size: NA; J: TRBJ1-1; D: NA; V: TRBV10-3; CDR3: CAISEHFTEVGNTEAFF; DNA: TGTGCCATCAGTGAACACTTTACAGAGGTGGGCAACACTGAAGCTTTCTTT
size: NA; J: TRBJ2-7; D: TRBD1; V: TRBV5-4; CDR3: CASSFSNGYRGSEEQYF; DNA: TGTGCCAGCAGCTTCTCGAATGGATACAGGGGATCTGAAGAGCAGTACTTC
size: NA; J: TRBJ1-5; D: NA; V: TRBV15; CDR3: CATSRDPSANQPQHF; DNA: TGTGCCACCAGCAGAGATCCGTCGGCTAATCAGCCCCAGCATTTT
size: once; J: TRBJ1-1; D: NA; V: TRBV9; CDR3: CASSEASEAFF; DNA: TGTGCCAGCAGCGAGGCCTCTGAAGCTTTCTTT
size: NA; J: TRBJ1-5; D: NA; V: TRBV11-2; CDR3: CASSRGSNNQPQHF; DNA: TGTGCCAGCAGCCGCGGCAGCAACAATCAGCCCCAGCATTTT
size: NA; J: TRBJ2-2; D: NA; V: TRBV6-5; CDR3: CASSGAGTGELFF; DNA: TGTGCCAGCAGTGGGGCGGGCACCGGGGAGCTGTTTTTT
size: NA; J: TRBJ1-6; D: TRBD1; V: TRBV5-1; CDR3: CASSPDRGNNSPLHF; DNA: TGCGCCAGCAGCCCGGACAGGGGAAATAATTCACCCCTCCACTTT
size: NA; J: TRBJ1-4; D: NA; V: TRBV5-4; CDR3: CASSQPRTHGGEKLFF; DNA: TGTGCCAGCAGCCAACCTCGGACCCACGGGGGCGAAAAACTGTTTTTT
size: NA; J: TRBJ2-5; D: NA; V: TRBV15; CDR3: CATSRDADSLRTQYF; DNA: TGTGCCACCAGCAGAGATGCGGACAGTCTCCGGACCCAGTACTTC
size: NA; J: TRBJ1-5; D: NA; V: TRBV21-1; CDR3: CASPRHSNQPQHF; DNA: TGTGCCAGCCCCAGACATAGCAATCAGCCCCAGCATTTT
size: few; J: TRBJ1-3; D: TRBD1; V: TRBV5-1; CDR3: CASSLAGQGGSGNTIYF; DNA: TGCGCCAGCAGCTTGGCTGGACAGGGGGGTTCTGGAAACACCATATATTTT
size: once; J: TRBJ2-7; D: NA; V: TRBV30; CDR3: CAWRSYSGVGEQYF; DNA: TGTGCCTGGAGGTCTTATTCTGGTGTCGGGGAGCAGTACTTC
size: NA; J: TRBJ1-1; D: NA; V: TRBV5-1; CDR3: CASSPGLMNTEAFF; DNA: TGCGCCAGCAGCCCGGGCCTTATGAACACTGAAGCTTTCTTT
size: once; J: TRBJ2-1; D: NA; V: TRBV10-3; CDR3: CAISAGLAISNEQFF; DNA: TGTGCCATCAGTGCGGGGCTAGCGATTAGCAATGAGCAGTTCTTC
size: NA; J: TRBJ2-2; D: TRBD1; V: TRBV7-6; CDR3: CASSPHEQGARSGELFF; DNA: TGTGCCAGCAGCCCTCACGAACAGGGGGCGCGGAGCGGGGAGCTGTTTTTT
size: NA; J: TRBJ1-5; D: NA; V: TRBV2; CDR3: CASSGRDWQPQHF; DNA: TGTGCCAGCAGTGGACGGGATTGGCAGCCCCAGCATTTT
size: once; J: TRBJ2-7; D: TRBD2; V: TRBV29-1; CDR3: CSVEDRGGGEQYF; DNA: TGCAGCGTTGAAGATAGGGGCGGGGGCGAGCAGTACTTC
size: NA; J: TRBJ2-5; D: NA; V: TRBV10-1; CDR3: CAIYRPKGKETQYF; DNA: TGCGCCATTTATAGGCCGAAGGGGAAAGAGACCCAGTACTTC
size: NA; J: TRBJ1-4; D: TRBD1; V: TRBV30; CDR3: CAWSARRTGTGARYWNEKLFF; DNA: TGTGCCTGGAGTGCTCGACGCACCGGGACAGGGGCGAGGTATTGGAATGAAAAACTGTTTTTT
size: NA; J: TRBJ1-5; D: TRBD1; V: TRBV19; CDR3: CASSSRTGTGAPSNQPQHF; DNA: TGTGCCAGTAGTTCGAGAACCGGGACAGGGGCTCCAAGCAATCAGCCCCAGCATTTT
size: NA; J: TRBJ1-6; D: NA; V: TRBV6-5; CDR3: CASSTFGGASSPLHF; DNA: TGTGCCAGCAGTACTTTCGGGGGTGCCTCTTCACCCCTCCACTTT
size: NA; J: TRBJ1-3; D: NA; V: TRBV5-6; CDR3: CASSSGTSGNTIYF; DNA: TGTGCCAGCAGCTCGGGAACTTCTGGAAACACCATATATTTT
size: NA; J: TRBJ1-2; D: NA; V: TRBV6-1; CDR3: CASSEVGIYGYTF; DNA: TGTGCCAGCAGTGAAGTAGGGATCTATGGCTACACCTTC
size: NA; J: TRBJ2-4; D: NA; V: TRBV6-5; CDR3: CASSYSGNVNIQYF; DNA: TGTGCCAGCAGTTACTCCGGTAATGTGAACATTCAGTACTTC
size: NA; J: TRBJ1-4; D: TRBD1; V: TRBV9; CDR3: CASSPTGTGDEKLFF; DNA: TGTGCCAGCAGCCCCACCGGGACAGGGGATGAAAAACTGTTTTTT
size: once; J: TRBJ2-3; D: NA; V: TRBV9; CDR3: CASSGALGSTDTQYF; DNA: TGTGCCAGCAGCGGTGCATTGGGGAGCACAGATACGCAGTATTTT
size: NA; J: TRBJ1-4; D: TRBD1; V: TRBV6-1; CDR3: CASSVRQGADWEKLFF; DNA: TGTGCCAGCAGTGTCAGACAGGGCGCAGATTGGGAAAAACTGTTTTTT
size: NA; J: TRBJ1-5; D: NA; V: TRBV30; CDR3: CAWSRQGHQPQHF; DNA: TGTGCCTGGAGCCGGCAGGGTCATCAGCCCCAGCATTTT
size: NA; J: TRBJ2-7; D: NA; V: TRBV28; CDR3: CASSLWVGTALSYEQYF; DNA: TGTGCCAGCAGTTTATGGGTAGGGACCGCATTATCCTACGAGCAGTACTTC
size: NA; J: TRBJ1-2; D: TRBD1; V: TRBV28; CDR3: CASRGRDRVEGYTF; DNA: TGTGCCAGCAGGGGTAGGGACAGGGTCGAGGGCTACACCTTC
size: NA; J: TRBJ1-1; D: NA; V: TRBV10-3; CDR3: CAIRGWEGGEAFF; DNA: TGTGCCATCAGGGGGTGGGAAGGCGGTGAAGCTTTCTTT
size: NA; J: TRBJ2-1; D: TRBD1; V: TRBV10-3; CDR3: CAIIQGDEQFF; DNA: TGTGCCATCATACAGGGGGATGAGCAGTTCTTC
size: NA; J: TRBJ1-3; D: NA; V: TRBV10-3; CDR3: CAISESPTTIYF; DNA: TGTGCCATCAGTGAGTCTCCCACAACCATATATTTT